This entry is about one T cell receptor (beta chain). Its antigen remains unknown. Trimming took 1 base from V and 0 from J, leaving 10 bases between them. This CDR3 contains 16 residues. Germline CDR1 and CDR2: SEHNR and FQNEAQ (reference sequence). This sample was taken from a study of human T cells and chemical hapten exposure. Whole-study context: The variation in per-sample TCR yields arose mainly from small differences in pooled library volumes. Study-level results: TCRs above 1 in 1000 frequency stayed constant with DPC sensitization.

During construction of the library, unique molecular identifiers were attached to individual cDNA molecules for quantitative, reproducible TCR counting. TCRdb re-derived calls from the RACE reads in MiXCR, one entry per CDR3 protein. The data contain around 110,000 distinct CDR3 sequences, about 11% of them singletons. As for time point: patch test 3, about 24 weeks after DPC sensitization. Noted treatment: therapeutic diphenylcyclopropenone sensitization with weekly scalp DPC. This TCR was sampled from a woman aged 50 to 60 with alopecia areata. Some clones in this sample may be carry-over from other donors' samples. This material consisted of whole blood, taken in connection with sensitization to the hapten diphenylcyclopropenone (DPC). V and J are TRBV7-9 and TRBJ1-5; D is uncertain. As DNA, the CDR3 is TGTGCCAGCAGCTTAGGGGTGGGAGATAGCAATCAGCCCCAGCATTTT. It yields the protein CASSLGVGDSNQPQHF.